Shown below are 27 T cell receptor beta chains from a single sample sequenced in a study of blood T cell repertoires in COVID-19. Profiled with immunoSEQ multiplex PCR; TCRdb holds only in-frame clones, not every one. The repertoire has a few hundred thousand clones, almost 90% of them found once; the top ten carry 4% to 5.5%. Sequences were obtained from PBMCs or T cells enriched from blood (not recorded which). The receptors derive from a woman between 18 and 29 years old with acute COVID-19.

The CDR3 loop is CASSQSTGISNQPQHF. The CDR3 nucleotides read TGTGCCAGCAGCCAATCGACAGGAATTAGCAATCAGCCCCAGCATTTT. The chain uses TRBV3-1 (or the pseudogene TRBV3-2) and TRBJ1-5; TRBD1 might be the D (6 bases). Trimming shortened V by 2 bases and J by 0 bases, and 11 bases separated the two germline ends. CDR3 length: 16 amino acids. Looked up from germline, CDR1 is LGHDT and CDR2 is YNNKEL (reference sequence).

This rearrangement joins TRBV28 to TRBJ1-1; D perhaps matches TRBD1 (5 bases). V lost 2 bases, J lost 11 bases, and 12 bases lay in between. The V gene's germline CDR1 is MDHEN and CDR2 SYDVKM. This CDR3 contains 12 residues. CDR3 protein: CASSLLQGEAFF. CDR3 in DNA: TGTGCCAGCAGTTTACTTCAGGGTGAGGCTTTCTTT. Full variable domain (remainder filled in from reference TRBV28 and TRBJ1-1): DVKVTQSSRYLVKRTGEKVFLECVQDMDHENMFWYRQDPGLGLRLIYFSYDVKMKEKGDIPEGYSVSREKKERFSLILESASTNQTSMYLCASSLLQGEAFFGQGTRLTVV.

The V call is TRBV11-3, the J call TRBJ2-7, with 12 positions matching TRBD2. Trimming removed 4 bases from V and 6 bases from J; junction bases left unmatched: 13. CDR1 is SGHNT and CDR2 is YENEEA in the germline V gene. The CDR3 sequence is 17 residues long. Written as DNA, the CDR3 is TGTGCCAGCAGCTCACTAGGACTAGCGGGGTTCCGAGGCGAGCAGTACTTC. Encoded protein: CASSSLGLAGFRGEQYF.

The rearrangement links TRBV19 to TRBJ2-1; TRBD2 aligns across 13 bases. This CDR3 is 19 amino acids long. The V segment lost 6 bases and the J segment 0 bases; nucleotides outside the gene matches: 11. Germline lookup yields CDR1 LNHDA and CDR2 SQIVND (reference sequence). CDR3 amino acids: CASSQRTSGSPSSYNEQFF. The CDR3 DNA reads as TGTGCCAGTAGCCAGCGGACTAGCGGGAGTCCGAGCTCCTACAATGAGCAGTTCTTC.

The chain recombines TRBV12-3 or TRBV12-4 with TRBJ1-5; weak D call: TRBD1 (6 bases). V was pared by 9 bases and J by 1 base, with 10 bases between. CDR3 length: 13 amino acids. The CDR3 bases are TGTGCCAGTGGGGGGGCGAGCAATCAGCCCCAGCATTTT. This encodes CASGGASNQPQHF.

This chain joins TRBV15 and TRBJ1-2; 9 bases line up with TRBD1. Germline V gene sequence: CDR1 LNHNV, CDR2 YYDKDF (reference sequence). J lost 4 bases, V lost 3 bases, and 6 bases had no gene match. The CDR3 is 15 residues long. The CDR3 sequence is CATSRGQGALYGYTF. CDR3 DNA sequence: TGTGCCACCAGCAGGGGACAGGGTGCCCTCTATGGCTACACCTTC.

The chain uses TRBV28 and TRBJ2-5; a weak D match, TRBD1 (6 bases). V was cut by 6 bases and J by 5 bases, with 13 bases left in between. Germline assignment: CDR1 MDHEN and CDR2 SYDVKM. This CDR3 region has 13 residues. The CDR3 DNA follows: TGTGCCAGCAGCCGTGACAGGCGGGAGACCCAGTACTTC. This translates into CASSRDRRETQYF.

The J gene is TRBJ2-1, the V gene TRBV19, with 9 nucleotides matching TRBD1. After removal of 3 bases from V and 8 bases from J, the junction contained 8 bases not matched to a gene. Looked up from germline, CDR1 is LNHDA and CDR2 is SQIVND (reference sequence). The CDR3 extends over 15 amino acids. CDR3 in DNA: TGTGCCAGTAGTATCCGGGACAGGGCTTTAGATGAGCAGTTCTTC. Its translation: CASSIRDRALDEQFF.

CDR3 nucleotide sequence: TGTGCCAGCAGTCTAAGGACAGGGTCGGATGAAGCTTTCTTT. Translation: CASSLRTGSDEAFF. The rearrangement joins TRBV27 to TRBJ1-1, with 8 bases that match TRBD1. Per germline, CDR1 MNHEY and CDR2 SMNVEV (reference sequence). CDR3 size: 14 residues. Unmatched junction bases numbered 9, after V lost 5 bases and J lost 7 bases.

The CDR3 loop reads CASSILETGNYGYTF. The CDR3 DNA reads as TGTGCCAGTAGTATCTTAGAGACGGGGAACTATGGCTACACCTTC. The V call is TRBV19, the J call TRBJ1-2; D ambiguous. The CDR3 totals 15 residues. Germline lookup yields CDR1 LNHDA and CDR2 SQIVND (reference sequence). Trimming removed 3 bases at V and 2 bases at J, with 13 bases between.

The rearrangement links TRBV5-1 to TRBJ2-5; 9 positions match TRBD1. V dropped 0 bases and J dropped 3; count of bases not matched to a gene: 3. The germline V gene has CDR1 SGHRS and CDR2 YFSETQ. The CDR3 consists of 15 residues. CDR3 bases: TGCGCCAGCAGCTTGGCCGGGACAGGGAAAGAGACCCAGTACTTC. Residues: CASSLAGTGKETQYF.

J is TRBJ1-2 and V is TRBV24-1, with unresolved D. The V gene's germline CDR1 is KGHDR and CDR2 SFDVKD. Trimming stripped 5 bases from V and 2 bases from J, with 14 bases between. The CDR3 loop spans 15 amino acids. The CDR3 loop reads CATSVSRGGNYGYTF. CDR3 bases: TGTGCCACCAGTGTCTCCCGAGGAGGGAACTATGGCTACACCTTC.

This chain links TRBV28 with TRBJ1-4; 7 bases map to TRBD1. The trim removed 4 bases at V and 6 bases at J, leaving 5 bases unmatched. Germline assignment: CDR1 MDHEN and CDR2 SYDVKM. This CDR3 has 14 residues. This CDR3 reads CASSSTGFDEKLFF. The CDR3, as DNA: TGTGCCAGCAGTTCGACAGGGTTTGATGAAAAACTGTTTTTT.

This clone was picked up a small number of times. The chain joins TRBV5-8 to TRBJ1-4; no definite D call. This CDR3 contains 14 residues. V was clipped by 3 bases and J by 5 bases, with 11 bases between them. Germline assignment: CDR1 SGHTS and CDR2 YDEGEE. This chain's CDR3 is CASSWGGKNEKLFF. As DNA, the CDR3 is TGTGCCAGCAGCTGGGGAGGCAAAAATGAAAAACTGTTTTTT.

A single count supports this clone. This chain connects TRBV4-1 to TRBJ2-1, with a tentative D call TRBD1 (7 bases). Germline loops: CDR1 MGHRA, CDR2 YSYEKL. The CDR3 length is 17 residues. Trimming took 0 bases from V and 0 from J, leaving 12 bases between them. CDR3 in amino acids: CASSQDWGDSSYNEQFF. The DNA for the CDR3 is TGCGCCAGCAGCCAAGATTGGGGGGACAGCTCCTACAATGAGCAGTTCTTC.

V gene TRBV7-6 combines with J gene TRBJ2-5; 10 nucleotides align to TRBD1. Germline CDR1 SGHVS, CDR2 FNYEAQ. This CDR3 comprises 15 residues. V was clipped by 8 bases and J by 2 bases; unmatched bases: 8. The DNA of the CDR3 is TGTGCCAGCGGGAAGGGACAGGGGCTTCAAGAGACCCAGTACTTC. Protein sequence: CASGKGQGLQETQYF.

The gene calls are TRBV19 and TRBJ2-1, with 9 nucleotides matching TRBD2. Germline V lookup: CDR1 LNHDA, CDR2 SQIVND (reference sequence). Trimming took 0 bases from V and 7 from J; bases not matched to a gene: 10. The CDR3 extends over 17 amino acids. CDR3 protein: CASSIEGGGLAKNEQFF. The DNA of the CDR3 is TGTGCCAGTAGTATAGAGGGGGGGGGACTAGCAAAGAATGAGCAGTTCTTC.

This clone has just one count. The gene calls are TRBV30 and TRBJ2-1; 8 positions agree with TRBD2. Germline CDR1 reads GTSNPN; CDR2 reads SVGIG (reference sequence). This CDR3 region has 18 residues. Trimming cost V 1 base and J 3 bases; bases outside gene matches: 14. CDR3 coding DNA: TGTGCCTGGAGTGGCATATCGGGAGGGCCCCGCAGCTACAATGAGCAGTTCTTC. Translated: CAWSGISGGPRSYNEQFF.

This chain joins TRBV24-1 and TRBJ2-1, with D maybe TRBD1 (5 bases). Germline V gene sequence: CDR1 KGHDR, CDR2 SFDVKD. The CDR3 has 13 residues. V shed 0 bases and J shed 10 bases, with 9 bases lying between them. The CDR3 here is CATSDLRQSEQFF. The CDR3 bases are TGTGCCACCAGTGATTTGAGACAGTCCGAGCAGTTCTTC.

The chain uses TRBV28 and TRBJ1-1; TRBD1 matches 8 bases. With 3 bases clipped from V and 4 bases from J, the junction kept 4 bases outside the gene matches. The germline CDR1 and CDR2 sequences are MDHEN and SYDVKM. This CDR3 is 14 amino acids long. In DNA form, the CDR3 reads TGTGCCAGCAGTTTCAGGGGGCCGGGCACTGAAGCTTTCTTT. This codes for CASSFRGPGTEAFF.

J is TRBJ1-4 and V is TRBV18; perhaps TRBD1 as D (6 bases). The germline V and J ends were trimmed by 0 bases and 4 bases, with 15 bases remaining between them. This CDR3 is built from 17 residues. Germline V gives CDR1 KGHSH, CDR2 LQKENI. The DNA of the CDR3 is TGTGCCAGCTCACCACCGGGCGCGGGGGCGCTTAATGAAAAACTGTTTTTT. Its protein product is CASSPPGAGALNEKLFF.

The V call is TRBV24-1, the J call TRBJ2-7; tentative D call: TRBD1 (6 bases). The length of the CDR3 is 16 residues. The germline CDR1 and CDR2 sequences are KGHDR and SFDVKD. Trimming removed 2 bases from V and 2 bases from J, with 15 bases in between. The DNA of the CDR3 is TGTGCCACCAGTGATTACAGGGAGACCCTTACCTACGAGCAGTACTTC. This encodes CATSDYRETLTYEQYF.

The chain joins TRBV28 to TRBJ2-7; TRBD1 agrees at 9 bases. Trimming at V came to 7 bases and at J to 6 bases, leaving 7 bases not matched to a gene. Germline CDR1 MDHEN, CDR2 SYDVKM. The CDR3 contains 13 residues. CDR3: CASILGQGAEQYF. The DNA for the CDR3 is TGTGCCAGCATCTTGGGACAGGGAGCCGAGCAGTACTTC.

The rearrangement links TRBV4-1 to TRBJ1-5; TRBD1 is a possible D gene (6 bases). The CDR3 is made up of 18 amino acids. V gave up 1 base and J gave up 5 bases, with 21 bases separating them. From germline, CDR1 is MGHRA and CDR2 YSYEKL. The CDR3 bases are TGCGCCAGCAGCCAAGCCAACCCCTTTTACAGGGTAGATCAGCCCCAGCATTTT. Amino acids: CASSQANPFYRVDQPQHF.

CDR3 bases: TGTGCCAGCAGCCGTTCAGGACAGGGAGGAACTGAAGCTTTCTTT. Its protein is CASSRSGQGGTEAFF. V gene TRBV28 combines with J gene TRBJ1-1; the match to TRBD1 covers 8 bases. V was pared by 6 bases and J by 5 bases, with 11 bases of the junction left unmatched. The CDR3 loop spans 15 amino acids. In germline, CDR1 is MDHEN, CDR2 SYDVKM.

The V and J genes are TRBV28 and TRBJ2-3; D is possibly TRBD2 (6 bases). The CDR3 length is 14 residues. In germline, CDR1 is MDHEN, CDR2 SYDVKM. Trimming left V 5 bases short and J 3 bases short, with 12 bases between. Here the CDR3 reads CASSPPGTTDTQYF. CDR3 bases: TGTGCCAGCAGTCCCCCCGGGACTACAGATACGCAGTATTTT. The full variable domain, its missing parts supplied by reference TRBV28 and TRBJ2-3, is DVKVTQSSRYLVKRTGEKVFLECVQDMDHENMFWYRQDPGLGLRLIYFSYDVKMKEKGDIPEGYSVSREKKERFSLILESASTNQTSMYLCASSPPGTTDTQYFGPGTRLTVL.

The chain uses TRBV7-9 and TRBJ1-1; a possible D gene is TRBD1 (5 bases). Trimming left V 3 bases short and J 2 bases short, with 13 bases between. The germline V gene encodes CDR1 SEHNR and CDR2 FQNEAQ (reference sequence). The CDR3 has 15 amino acids. This chain's CDR3 is CASSFGGTVNTEAFF. CDR3 in DNA: TGTGCCAGCAGCTTCGGAGGGACGGTAAACACTGAAGCTTTCTTT.